Each of the 23 T cell receptor beta chains below was sequenced from the same sample in a study of CD8 T cells in Susac syndrome. RNA in amounts of 0.5 to 1 ug was reverse transcribed with random hexamers. TCRdb analysed the immunoSEQ multiplex PCR reads with MiXCR anew, one entry per CDR3 protein. The sample contains 50,000 to 60,000 distinct CDR3 sequences, about 92% of which appear only once. Sample: CD8+ T cells from PBMCs. Every receptor here comes from a human donor in good health.

This rearrangement joins TRBV13 to TRBJ1-2; D perhaps matches TRBD1 (6 bases). The CDR3 spans 13 residues. Germline CDR1 reads PRHDT; CDR2 reads FYEKMQ (reference sequence). Trimming pared 5 bases from V and 2 bases from J, leaving 9 bases between. Here the CDR3 DNA reads TGTGCCAGCAGCCCAGGACAGAACTATGGCTACACCTTC. It encodes CASSPGQNYGYTF.

This rearrangement joins TRBV4-1 to TRBJ2-6; tentatively, D is TRBD2 (5 bases). V was cut by 3 bases and J by 4 bases, with 13 bases left in between. This CDR3 has 16 amino acids. Germline V gives CDR1 MGHRA, CDR2 YSYEKL. CDR3 sequence (DNA): TGCGCCAGCAGCCAGGGTGAGGGATCGGGGGCCAACGTCCTGACTTTC. Translation gives CASSQGEGSGANVLTF.

This sequence joins TRBV5-1 and TRBJ2-1; 8 positions agree with TRBD1. The CDR3 sequence is 14 residues long. The trim removed 4 bases at V and 8 bases at J, leaving 8 bases unmatched. Per the germline V gene, CDR1 is SGHRS and CDR2 is YFSETQ. The CDR3 loop reads CASSVRQGFDEQFF. DNA for the CDR3: TGCGCCAGCAGCGTGAGACAGGGGTTCGATGAGCAGTTCTTC. Looking up the rest from reference TRBV5-1 and TRBJ2-1 gives the full variable domain: KAGVTQTPRYLIKTRGQQVTLSCSPISGHRSVSWYQQTPGQGLQFLFEYFSETQRNKGNFPGRFSGRQFSNSRSEMNVSTLELGDSALYLCASSVRQGFDEQFFGPGTRLTVL.

The chain joins TRBV19 to TRBJ2-7, with D perhaps matching TRBD1 (6 bases). CDR3 length: 13 residues. CDR1 is LNHDA and CDR2 is SQIVND in the germline V gene (reference sequence). Trimming shortened V by 7 bases and J by 6 bases, and 16 bases separated the two germline ends. The CDR3 DNA is TGTGCCAGTAACGAACAGGGTTCCGGCGAGCAGTACTTC. It specifies CASNEQGSGEQYF.

V and J are TRBV13 and TRBJ2-7; D perhaps matches TRBD1 (6 bases). Trimming removed 0 bases at V and 5 bases at J, with 14 bases between. Germline values: CDR1 PRHDT, CDR2 FYEKMQ (reference sequence). The length of the CDR3 is 15 residues. The DNA for the CDR3 is TGTGCCAGCAGCTTAGGGCAGGGGAGTTTGGACGAGCAGTACTTC. This translates into CASSLGQGSLDEQYF.

The chain has TRBV5-4 and TRBJ1-2; 10 positions agree with TRBD1. The J segment lost 6 bases and the V segment lost 4 bases, leaving 9 bases of the junction unmatched. CDR1 SGHNT and CDR2 YYREEE come from the germline V gene (reference sequence). The CDR3 totals 15 residues. CDR3 bases: TGTGCCAGCAGCCCCCGACAGGGGGCCTCTCATGGCTACACCTTC. Its protein product is CASSPRQGASHGYTF.

The genes are TRBV20-1 and TRBJ2-7; 10 bases agree with TRBD1. With 0 bases clipped from V and 4 bases from J, the junction kept 6 bases outside the gene matches. The germline V gene has CDR1 DFQATT and CDR2 SNEGSKA (reference sequence). The CDR3 is 15 residues long. In DNA form, the CDR3 reads TGCAGTGCTAGAGAACTGGGACAGGGGAGGTACGAGCAGTACTTC. Its protein product is CSARELGQGRYEQYF.

This rearrangement joins TRBV7-9 to TRBJ1-1; tentatively, D is TRBD1 (5 bases). Germline V gives CDR1 SEHNR, CDR2 FQNEAQ (reference sequence). The V end lost 3 bases, the J end lost 7 bases, and 9 bases lay between the germline ends. The CDR3 is made up of 12 amino acids. CDR3 DNA: TGTGCCAGCAGCTTGGGGCCGCGTGAAGCTTTCTTT. This translates into CASSLGPREAFF. Filled out from reference TRBV7-9 and TRBJ1-1, the complete variable domain reads DTGVSQNPRHKITKRGQNVTFRCDPISEHNRLYWYRQTLGQGPEFLTYFQNEAQLEKSRLLSDRFSAERPKGSFSTLEIQRTEQGDSAMYLCASSLGPREAFFGQGTRLTVV.

The table lists this clonotype with a count of one. The V and J genes are TRBV4-3 and TRBJ2-5; D remains unclear. This CDR3 has 17 amino acids. Per the germline V gene, CDR1 is LGHNA and CDR2 is YSLEER. V was shortened by 1 base and J by 5 bases, with 20 bases between the two germline ends. Here the CDR3 reads CASSQGRSGPIGETQYF. As DNA, the CDR3 is TGCGCCAGCAGCCAAGGACGTTCCGGCCCCATAGGGGAGACCCAGTACTTC.

The chain recombines TRBV4-3 with TRBJ1-1; D remains unclear. The CDR3 loop spans 16 amino acids. Germline assignment: CDR1 LGHNA and CDR2 YSLEER. V was pared by 2 bases and J by 1 base, with 14 bases between. The CDR3 sequence is CASSQNQGPGNTEAFF. For the CDR3, the DNA is TGCGCCAGCAGCCAAAACCAAGGACCGGGGAACACTGAAGCTTTCTTT.

The chain uses TRBV7-9 and TRBJ2-7; D not resolved. The germline V and J ends were trimmed by 5 bases and 6 bases, with 14 bases remaining between them. Germline lookup yields CDR1 SEHNR and CDR2 FQNEAQ (reference sequence). This CDR3 contains 13 residues. The CDR3 region has the DNA TGTGCCAGCAGCCCGAACTGTCTTTTCGAGCAGTACTTC. This translates into CASSPNCLFEQYF. Using reference TRBV7-9 and TRBJ2-7 for the parts outside the CDR3, the full variable domain is DTGVSQNPRHKITKRGQNVTFRCDPISEHNRLYWYRQTLGQGPEFLTYFQNEAQLEKSRLLSDRFSAERPKGSFSTLEIQRTEQGDSAMYLCASSPNCLFEQYFGPGTRLTVT.

The chain links TRBV4-3 to TRBJ2-7, with TRBD1 as a possible D gene (6 bases). The CDR3 extends over 14 amino acids. The V end was cut by 3 bases, the J end by 0 bases, with 9 bases between. CDR1 is LGHNA, CDR2 YSLEER, per germline. The CDR3 here is CASSHLQGSYEQYF. CDR3 nucleotides: TGCGCCAGCAGCCACCTACAGGGCTCCTACGAGCAGTACTTC.

The chain is built from TRBV27 and TRBJ1-2; D is unresolved. Germline loops: CDR1 MNHEY, CDR2 SMNVEV (reference sequence). V lost 10 bases and J 7 bases, leaving 13 bases between the germline ends. This CDR3 spans 11 amino acids. The CDR3 spells CATIQGGGYTF. CDR3 nucleotide sequence: TGTGCCACCATTCAAGGCGGTGGCTACACCTTC.

The chain joins TRBV24-1 to TRBJ2-1, with D possibly matching TRBD1 (6 bases). V gave up 6 bases and J gave up 2 bases, with 10 bases separating them. The CDR3 consists of 14 residues. Germline values: CDR1 KGHDR, CDR2 SFDVKD. The CDR3 region is CATSPGAPYNEQFF. The CDR3 bases are TGTGCCACCAGTCCAGGGGCCCCCTACAATGAGCAGTTCTTC.

V usage is TRBV13 and J usage is TRBJ1-1; a possible D gene is TRBD1 (5 bases). Germline loops: CDR1 PRHDT, CDR2 FYEKMQ (reference sequence). This CDR3 comprises 15 residues. V was clipped by 4 bases and J by 1 base, with 13 bases between them. Here the CDR3 reads CASSSTDSRNTEAFF. The CDR3 region has the DNA TGTGCCAGCAGCTCGACCGACAGTAGGAACACTGAAGCTTTCTTT.

This clonotype was observed once. The chain employs TRBV4-3 and TRBJ1-4; TRBD1 is a possible D gene (6 bases). Germline loops: CDR1 LGHNA, CDR2 YSLEER. Trimming took off 0 bases at V and 0 bases at J, with 17 bases between the two ends. The CDR3 length is 19 residues. DNA of the CDR3: TGCGCCAGCAGCCAAGAAGCTGGAGGTGGGGGGCCAACTAATGAAAAACTGTTTTTT. This codes for CASSQEAGGGGPTNEKLFF.

This clonotype appeared once. The V and J genes are TRBV10-3 and TRBJ1-5; D ambiguous. CDR1 and CDR2 (germline): ENHRY, SYGVKD. V lost 6 bases, J lost 7 bases, and 7 bases lay in between. This CDR3 spans 11 amino acids. The CDR3 loop reads CAISTQQPQHF. Written as DNA, the CDR3 is TGTGCCATCAGCACCCAACAGCCCCAGCATTTT.

The chain recombines TRBV11-2 with TRBJ2-7; D not certain. This CDR3 spans 14 amino acids. The V and J ends lost 6 bases and 2 bases respectively, with 14 bases between them. The germline V gene has CDR1 SGHAT and CDR2 FQNNGV. The CDR3 DNA reads TGTGCCAGCAGATCGGCAGGCGCTACCTACGAGCAGTACTTC. As protein: CASRSAGATYEQYF.

The chain employs TRBV4-1 and TRBJ1-6; the D is unclear. The CDR3 length is 12 residues. V shed 0 bases and J shed 9 bases, with 3 bases lying between them. Germline V gene lookup returns CDR1 MGHRA and CDR2 YSYEKL. CDR3: CASSQDGSPLHF. CDR3 bases: TGCGCCAGCAGCCAAGATGGTTCACCCCTCCACTTT.

The chain carries TRBV28 and TRBJ2-4; D ambiguous. Looked up from germline, CDR1 is MDHEN and CDR2 is SYDVKM. V shed 2 bases and J shed 0 bases, with 5 bases lying between them. The CDR3 totals 14 residues. The CDR3 spells CASSLTTAKNIQYF. The CDR3 nucleotides read TGTGCCAGCAGTTTAACCACAGCCAAAAACATTCAGTACTTC.

The rearrangement uses TRBV7-9 and TRBJ2-4, with D possibly matching TRBD1 (6 bases). There are 16 residues in the CDR3. Germline values: CDR1 SEHNR, CDR2 FQNEAQ (reference sequence). The V end lost 5 bases, the J end lost 0 bases, and 14 bases lay between the germline ends. CDR3 sequence: CASSPGPGVAKNIQYF. As DNA, the CDR3 is TGTGCCAGCAGCCCAGGGCCAGGGGTAGCCAAAAACATTCAGTACTTC.

The chain couples TRBV10-3 to TRBJ2-7, with 10 bases identical to TRBD1. The CDR3 is made up of 13 amino acids. The V gene's germline CDR1 is ENHRY and CDR2 SYGVKD. J lost 4 bases, V lost 11 bases, and 8 bases had no gene match. The CDR3 spells CAVDPGQGYEQYF. The CDR3 DNA sequence: TGTGCCGTCGACCCGGGACAGGGGTACGAGCAGTACTTC.

This clonotype was picked up a small number of times. V and J are TRBV6-1 and TRBJ1-5; the D gene is possibly TRBD1 (5 bases). The CDR3 consists of 15 residues. Germline lookup yields CDR1 MNHNS and CDR2 SASEGT. V lost 5 bases and J lost 6, with 17 bases in between. The CDR3 nucleotides read TGTGCCAGCAGTAACCGGGACGATTGGAGTCAGCCCCAGCATTTT. This sequence encodes CASSNRDDWSQPQHF.